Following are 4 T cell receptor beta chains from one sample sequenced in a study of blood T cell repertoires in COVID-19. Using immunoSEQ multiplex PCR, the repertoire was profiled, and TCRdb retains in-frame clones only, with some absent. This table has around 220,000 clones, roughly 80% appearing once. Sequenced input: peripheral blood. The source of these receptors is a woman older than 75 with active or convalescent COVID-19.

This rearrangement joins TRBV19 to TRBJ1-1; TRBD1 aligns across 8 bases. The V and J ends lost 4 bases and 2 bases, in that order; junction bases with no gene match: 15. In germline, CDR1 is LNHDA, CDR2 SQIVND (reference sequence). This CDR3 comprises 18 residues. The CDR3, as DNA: TGTGCCAGTAGTACGGACCCGCCGGGCAGGGGGCGAAACACTGAAGCTTTCTTT. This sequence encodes CASSTDPPGRGRNTEAFF.

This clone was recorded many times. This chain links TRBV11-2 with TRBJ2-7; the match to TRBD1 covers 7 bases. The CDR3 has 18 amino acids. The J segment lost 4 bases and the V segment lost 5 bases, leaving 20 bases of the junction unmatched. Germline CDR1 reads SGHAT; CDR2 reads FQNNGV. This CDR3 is CASSAINRGRNMPYEQYF. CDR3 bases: TGTGCCAGCAGCGCTATTAACAGGGGACGCAATATGCCGTACGAGCAGTACTTC.

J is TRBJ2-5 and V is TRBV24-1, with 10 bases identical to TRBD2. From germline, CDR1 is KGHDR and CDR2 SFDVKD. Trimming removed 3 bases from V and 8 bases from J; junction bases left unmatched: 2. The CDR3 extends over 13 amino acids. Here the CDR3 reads CATSDVAGGTQYF. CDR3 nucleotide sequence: TGTGCCACCAGTGATGTAGCGGGGGGTACCCAGTACTTC.

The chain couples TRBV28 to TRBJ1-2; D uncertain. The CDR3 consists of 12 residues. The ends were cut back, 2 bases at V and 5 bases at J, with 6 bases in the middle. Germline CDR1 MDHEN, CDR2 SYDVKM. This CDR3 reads CASSLKTYGYTF. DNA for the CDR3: TGTGCCAGCAGTTTAAAGACATATGGCTACACCTTC.